One sample yielded the 8 T cell receptor beta chains listed below, sequenced in a study of regulatory T cells in long-lasting Graves disease. Sample time point: newly diagnosed GD, antithyroid drugs for less than 3 months. Scientists built the TCR library using RNA that was extracted from PBMCs. Arm-PCR with iRepertoire HTBI primers amplified the CDR3 regions for these TCR beta libraries. TCRdb ran MiXCR on the multiplex PCR reads and lists one entry per CDR3 protein. Altogether approximately 400,000 distinct CDR3 sequences are present, 15% to 17% being singletons, with the ten largest covering about 20%. This sample comprised peripheral blood mononuclear cells (PBMCs), obtained at new diagnosis, from a patient treated with antithyroid drugs. Receptor source: a female donor with Graves disease.

This clonotype was recorded many times. The chain joins TRBV7-9 to TRBJ2-1, with D unresolved. Germline-derived CDR1 and CDR2 are SEHNR and FQNEAQ (reference sequence). This CDR3 contains 14 residues. Trimming pared 0 bases from V and 7 bases from J, leaving 10 bases between. The CDR3 DNA reads as TGTGCCAGCAGCTTAGCCCCGCTCTTAAATGAGCAGTTCTTC. Translation gives CASSLAPLLNEQFF.

The chain employs TRBV15 and TRBJ1-4; no clear D. In germline, CDR1 is LNHNV, CDR2 YYDKDF (reference sequence). This CDR3 contains 14 residues. V was pared by 3 bases and J by 4 bases, with 9 bases between. The CDR3 DNA sequence: TGTGCCACCAGCAGGTCCAGGTATAATGAAAAACTGTTTTTT. This encodes CATSRSRYNEKLFF.

The genes are TRBV28 and TRBJ1-5, with a weak D call TRBD1 (5 bases). V lost 4 bases to trimming and J lost 0 bases, with 10 bases between them. The CDR3 sequence is 15 residues long. Looked up from germline, CDR1 is MDHEN and CDR2 is SYDVKM. Here the CDR3 DNA reads TGTGCCAGCAGTTCTCACAGGTATAGCAATCAGCCCCAGCATTTT. Translation gives CASSSHRYSNQPQHF.

The chain links TRBV4-1 to TRBJ1-1; a weak D match, TRBD1 (6 bases). Trimming cost V 3 bases and J 6 bases, with 11 bases left between them. Germline V gives CDR1 MGHRA, CDR2 YSYEKL. CDR3 length: 13 amino acids. The CDR3 sequence: CASSQNNRAEAFF. DNA for the CDR3: TGCGCCAGCAGCCAGAATAACAGGGCTGAAGCTTTCTTT.

This clonotype has only a few counts. Since a much larger clone is just one base distant, this may be a read error. The V and J genes are TRBV11-2 and TRBJ1-2; 7 bases match TRBD1. Germline V gene sequence: CDR1 SGHAT, CDR2 FQNNGV. CDR3 length: 15 residues. V lost 6 bases, J lost 6 bases, and 13 bases stayed unmatched. CDR3 bases: TGTGCCAGCAGACCCCGCCTCGACAGGGCTCATGGCTACACCTTC. As protein: CASRPRLDRAHGYTF. The complete variable domain, with remaining parts taken from reference TRBV11-2 and TRBJ1-2, reads EAGVAQSPRYKIIEKRQSVAFWCNPISGHATLYWYQQILGQGPKLLIQFQNNGVVDDSQLPKDRFSAERLKGVDSTLKIQPAKLEDSAVYLCASRPRLDRAHGYTFGSGTRLTVV.

This clonotype was counted between two and nine times. This chain uses TRBV7-2 with TRBJ1-1, with D unclear. The CDR3 runs 12 residues. Per germline, CDR1 SGHTA and CDR2 FQGNSA. V lost 8 bases, J lost 1 base, and 8 bases lay in between. The CDR3 loop is CASREGNTEAFF. The CDR3 DNA sequence: TGTGCCAGCCGGGAGGGGAACACTGAAGCTTTCTTT.

This clonotype was counted ten times or more. The CDR3 DNA reads TGCGCCAGCAGCCAAGATCCCAGAGTGAACACTGAAGCTTTCTTT. It is translated as CASSQDPRVNTEAFF. The chain links TRBV4-1 to TRBJ1-1; unclear D gene. Germline assignment: CDR1 MGHRA and CDR2 YSYEKL. This CDR3 has 15 residues. The V end lost 0 bases, the J end lost 0 bases, and 8 bases lay between the germline ends.

This clonotype has at least ten counts. This chain joins TRBV27 and TRBJ2-7; 8 nucleotides align to TRBD2. Germline CDR1 MNHEY, CDR2 SMNVEV (reference sequence). The CDR3 totals 14 residues. Trimming at V came to 6 bases and at J to 0 bases, leaving 4 bases not matched to a gene. CDR3 in amino acids: CASSKSGSSYEQYF. The CDR3 nucleotides are TGTGCCAGCAGCAAAAGCGGGAGCTCCTACGAGCAGTACTTC.